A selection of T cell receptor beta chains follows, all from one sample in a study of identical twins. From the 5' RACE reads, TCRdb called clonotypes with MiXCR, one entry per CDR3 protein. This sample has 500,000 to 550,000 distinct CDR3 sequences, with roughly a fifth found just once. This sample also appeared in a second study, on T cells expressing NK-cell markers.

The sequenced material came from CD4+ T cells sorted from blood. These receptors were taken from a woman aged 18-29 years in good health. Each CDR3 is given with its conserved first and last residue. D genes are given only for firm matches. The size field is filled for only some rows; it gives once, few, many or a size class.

CASSRVRTDTQYF | TGTGCCAGCAGTAGGGTGCGCACAGATACGCAGTATTTT | TRBJ2-3 | NA | NA | TRBV2
CASTRRREPDTQYF | TGTGCCAGCACCCGTAGGCGGGAGCCAGATACGCAGTATTTT | TRBJ2-3 | TRBD2 | many | TRBV6-1
CASSLRQGKETQYF | TGTGCCAGCAGCTTGAGGCAGGGGAAAGAGACCCAGTACTTC | TRBJ2-5 | NA | NA | TRBV7-9
CASSQASVGLSLETQYF | TGTGCCAGCAGCCAAGCTTCCGTAGGACTTAGCTTGGAGACCCAGTACTTC | TRBJ2-5 | NA | NA | TRBV3-1
CASSRGSSGSPLHF | TGTGCCAGCAGCCGGGGCTCGTCGGGTTCACCCCTCCACTTT | TRBJ1-6 | NA | few | TRBV3-1
CSAHTYESHRGNQPQHF | TGCAGTGCGCATACCTATGAGTCTCACAGGGGCAATCAGCCCCAGCATTTT | TRBJ1-5 | NA | few | TRBV20-1
CASSVALADETQYF | TGCGCCAGCAGTGTGGCACTAGCAGACGAGACCCAGTACTTC | TRBJ2-5 | NA | few | TRBV5-1
CASSYRTGNPYGYTF | TGTGCCAGCAGCTACCGGACAGGGAACCCTTATGGCTACACCTTC | TRBJ1-2 | TRBD1 | NA | TRBV7-2
CASSLEAQLGEQFF | TGTGCCAGCAGCTTAGAGGCCCAATTAGGCGAGCAGTTCTTC | TRBJ2-1 | NA | few | TRBV7-2
CASSLLYGYTF | TGTGCCAGCAGTTTGCTCTATGGCTACACCTTC | TRBJ1-2 | NA | many | TRBV6-6
CSAIEGAQGNGYTF | TGCAGTGCCATAGAGGGGGCCCAAGGGAACGGCTACACCTTC | TRBJ1-2 | TRBD1 | NA | TRBV20-1
CASSFQGGREKLFF | TGTGCCAGCAGTTTTCAGGGCGGGCGGGAAAAACTGTTTTTT | TRBJ1-4 | NA | NA | TRBV12-3/TRBV12-4
CASSPLQREMSTDTQYF | TGCGCCAGCAGTCCCCTCCAGCGGGAGATGAGCACAGATACGCAGTATTTT | TRBJ2-3 | TRBD2 | few | TRBV10-1
CASRPPGVNTGELFF | TGTGCCAGCAGACCCCCAGGAGTGAACACCGGGGAGCTGTTTTTT | TRBJ2-2 | NA | NA | TRBV6-1
CASSRGAAYGYTF | TGTGCCAGCAGCCGGGGGGCGGCCTATGGCTACACCTTC | TRBJ1-2 | NA | few | TRBV3-1
CASSLVLRGSGANVLTF | TGTGCCAGCAGTTTAGTACTCAGGGGATCTGGGGCCAACGTCCTGACTTTC | TRBJ2-6 | NA | few | TRBV12-3/TRBV12-4
CASSQGLGAFF | TGTGCCAGCAGTCAGGGTTTGGGGGCTTTCTTT | TRBJ1-1 | NA | NA | TRBV25-1
CASSSTSGLSSYNEQFF | TGTGCCAGCAGCTCAACTAGCGGGCTCAGCTCCTACAATGAGCAGTTCTTC | TRBJ2-1 | TRBD2 | NA | TRBV9
CASSLENPTYEQYF | TGCGCCAGCAGCTTGGAGAATCCGACCTACGAGCAGTACTTC | TRBJ2-7 | NA | NA | TRBV5-1
CASSNIRDRLYEQYF | TGTGCCAGCAGCAATATCCGGGACAGGCTTTACGAGCAGTACTTC | TRBJ2-7 | TRBD1 | few | TRBV12-3/TRBV12-4
CASSEYLAGVSNEQFF | TGTGCCAGCAGTGAATACCTAGCGGGAGTTTCCAATGAGCAGTTCTTC | TRBJ2-1 | TRBD2 | many | TRBV25-1
CSVAQGADYEQYF | TGCAGCGTGGCCCAGGGGGCCGACTACGAGCAGTACTTC | TRBJ2-7 | TRBD1 | NA | TRBV29-1
CSARDREEYGYTF | TGCAGTGCTAGAGACAGGGAGGAATATGGCTACACCTTC | TRBJ1-2 | NA | NA | TRBV20-1
CATSSSLAGAWETQYF | TGTGCCACCAGCAGTTCCCTAGCGGGGGCGTGGGAGACCCAGTACTTC | TRBJ2-5 | TRBD2 | few | TRBV15
CASSEPPHGTSTDTQYF | TGTGCCAGCAGTGAACCCCCCCACGGCACTAGCACAGATACGCAGTATTTT | TRBJ2-3 | NA | few | TRBV6-1
CASSHNTGQGYNEQFF | TGCGCCAGCAGCCATAACACAGGACAGGGGTACAATGAGCAGTTCTTC | TRBJ2-1 | TRBD1 | few | TRBV4-3
CSVFQLAGGTDTQYF | TGCAGCGTTTTCCAACTTGCCGGGGGCACAGATACGCAGTATTTT | TRBJ2-3 | NA | NA | TRBV29-1
CASSSKRGLNTGELFF | TGTGCCAGCAGCTCTAAGCGGGGATTGAACACCGGGGAGCTGTTTTTT | TRBJ2-2 | TRBD2 | few | TRBV7-9
CASSPPNSGNTIYF | TGTGCCAGCTCACCACCCAACTCTGGAAACACCATATATTTT | TRBJ1-3 | NA | few | TRBV18
CASSPLSSGGAGETQYF | TGCGCCAGCAGCCCCCTCTCTAGCGGGGGGGCCGGAGAGACCCAGTACTTC | TRBJ2-5 | TRBD2 | NA | TRBV5-1
CASSFRLADTDTQYF | TGCGCCAGCAGCTTCCGACTAGCGGATACAGATACGCAGTATTTT | TRBJ2-3 | TRBD2 | NA | TRBV5-1
CAFAGLETQYF | TGTGCCTTCGCGGGCCTAGAGACCCAGTACTTC | TRBJ2-5 | NA | NA | TRBV30
CASSLTLAGTSYNEQFF | TGCGCCAGCAGCTTAACCCTAGCGGGGACCTCCTACAATGAGCAGTTCTTC | TRBJ2-1 | TRBD2 | few | TRBV5-1
CASSLNYREPYNEQFF | TGCGCCAGCAGCTTGAACTACCGGGAGCCCTACAATGAGCAGTTCTTC | TRBJ2-1 | NA | many | TRBV5-1
CASSSRGNQPQHF | TGTGCCAGCAGCTCCAGGGGTAATCAGCCCCAGCATTTT | TRBJ1-5 | NA | many | TRBV12-3/TRBV12-4
CASSIRDSSSYEQYF | TGTGCCAGCAGCATCCGGGACTCCTCATCGTACGAGCAGTACTTC | TRBJ2-7 | NA | few | TRBV7-2
CASTLRGAGQPQHF | TGTGCCAGCACCCTACGGGGGGCCGGTCAGCCCCAGCATTTT | TRBJ1-5 | NA | few | TRBV12-3/TRBV12-4
CASSQGRTSNDYNEQFF | TGCGCCAGCAGCCAAGGGAGGACTAGCAATGACTACAATGAGCAGTTCTTC | TRBJ2-1 | TRBD2 | many | TRBV4-3
CSARARITYEQYF | TGCAGTGCTAGGGCCAGGATAACCTACGAGCAGTACTTC | TRBJ2-7 | NA | few | TRBV20-1
CASKGRNDNSPLHF | TGTGCCAGCAAGGGTAGAAACGATAATTCACCCCTCCACTTT | TRBJ1-6 | NA | few | TRBV6-1
CASSVGEGAYNEQFF | TGTGCCAGCAGCGTAGGGGAAGGGGCCTACAATGAGCAGTTCTTC | TRBJ2-1 | NA | NA | TRBV9
CASSLRVRSSTDTQYF | TGTGCCAGCAGTTTGCGAGTGCGGTCTAGCACAGATACGCAGTATTTT | TRBJ2-3 | NA | many | TRBV12-3/TRBV12-4
CSASQAGDSPLHF | TGCAGTGCTAGTCAGGCAGGAGATTCACCCCTCCACTTT | TRBJ1-6 | NA | many | TRBV20-1
CSACDLRTGNTGELFF | TGCAGTGCCTGTGATCTACGGACTGGAAACACCGGGGAGCTGTTTTTT | TRBJ2-2 | NA | few | TRBV20-1
CASSLSKTGGGEKLFF | TGTGCCAGCAGTTTATCGAAGACAGGGGGTGGTGAAAAACTGTTTTTT | TRBJ1-4 | TRBD1 | NA | TRBV27
CATHRGTDTEAFF | TGTGCCACGCACAGGGGGACGGACACTGAAGCTTTCTTT | TRBJ1-1 | TRBD1 | few | TRBV10-3
CASKVRTSGGSEFNEQFF | TGTGCCAGTAAGGTTCGGACTAGCGGGGGGTCAGAATTCAATGAGCAGTTCTTC | TRBJ2-1 | TRBD2 | NA | TRBV19
CASSEGQGNNEQFF | TGTGCCAGCAGCGAGGGACAGGGGAACAATGAGCAGTTCTTC | TRBJ2-1 | TRBD1 | NA | TRBV9
CAGDTGELFF | TGTGCCGGAGATACCGGGGAGCTGTTTTTT | TRBJ2-2 | NA | few | TRBV7-9
CASSVERGVYEQYF | TGTGCCAGCAGTGTAGAGCGGGGAGTCTACGAGCAGTACTTC | TRBJ2-7 | TRBD2 | many | TRBV6-1
CASPGGGKIEQYF | TGTGCCAGCCCTGGCGGGGGGAAGATCGAGCAGTACTTC | TRBJ2-7 | TRBD2 | NA | TRBV18
CASSLESSYNSPLHF | TGTGCCAGCAGTTTGGAGAGCTCCTATAATTCACCCCTCCACTTT | TRBJ1-6 | NA | NA | TRBV12-3/TRBV12-4
CASRGRYYGYTF | TGTGCCAGCAGAGGGCGTTACTATGGCTACACCTTC | TRBJ1-2 | NA | few | TRBV6-5
CSGGVSTDTQYF | TGCAGTGGGGGGGTTAGCACAGATACGCAGTATTTT | TRBJ2-3 | NA | many | TRBV20-1
CASSFTGTSGSYLFF | TGTGCCAGCAGCTTCACCGGGACTAGCGGGAGTTATCTGTTCTTC | TRBJ2-1 | TRBD2 | few | TRBV5-5